A single sample gave rise to the 19 T cell receptor beta chains below, sequenced in a study of T cells in Graves' hyperthyroidism and ophthalmopathy. Amplified TCR beta CDR3 regions came from RNA transcripts. In the first-round RT-PCR of the TCR CDR3, the HTBI primer set was used. From the multiplex PCR reads, TCRdb called clonotypes with MiXCR, one entry per CDR3 protein. Of 500,000 to 750,000 distinct CDR3 sequences detected, about 45% appear once; the ten largest clones hold around 8%. What was sequenced was peripheral blood or thyroid tissue (not recorded which). The receptors were gathered from a woman between 18 and 29 years old with Graves' hyperthyroidism.

This clonotype showed up just a few times. The genes are TRBV20-1 and TRBJ2-3; a weak D match, TRBD1 (6 bases). The V and J ends lost 1 base and 6 bases respectively, with 14 bases between them. Germline values: CDR1 DFQATT, CDR2 SNEGSKA (reference sequence). This CDR3 region has 14 residues. The CDR3 reads CSARALDSSDTQYF. The CDR3 region has the DNA TGCAGTGCTAGAGCCCTGGACAGCTCGGATACGCAGTATTTT.

The rearrangement uses TRBV12-5 and TRBJ2-7, with TRBD1 matching 8 bases. Germline values: CDR1 LGHNT, CDR2 FRNRAP. J lost 5 bases, V lost 7 bases, and 7 bases had no gene match. The CDR3 runs 13 residues. CDR3 nucleotides: TGTGCTAGTGTTCCGACAGGGGAGCACGAGCAGTACTTC. This translates into CASVPTGEHEQYF.

This clonotype was detected many times. V usage is TRBV2 and J usage is TRBJ1-5, with a possible D match to TRBD1 (5 bases). This CDR3 region has 13 residues. Germline assignment: CDR1 SNHLY and CDR2 FYNNEI. Trimming pared 5 bases from V and 7 bases from J, leaving 12 bases between. CDR3 sequence reads: CASSSLGRQPQHF. The DNA of the CDR3 is TGTGCCAGCAGTTCCCTGGGACGGCAGCCCCAGCATTTT.

On this clonotype: Compared with germline, one end of the junction differs, possibly owing to a read error. The CDR3 loop reads CASSQTGISYEQYF. The DNA for the CDR3 is TGTGCCAGCAGCCAAACGGGGATCTCCTACGAGCAGTACTTC. The chain employs TRBV4-1 and TRBJ2-7; possible D gene TRBD2, 5 bases. This CDR3 comprises 14 residues. The V gene's germline CDR1 is MGHRA and CDR2 YSYEKL.

This clonotype was seen many times. The chain uses TRBV5-6 and TRBJ2-6; D is possibly TRBD1 (5 bases). CDR1 and CDR2 from the germline V gene are SGHDT and YYEEEE. The CDR3 covers 17 residues. Trimming took 2 bases from V and 1 from J, leaving 13 bases between them. CDR3 in amino acids: CASSFWQGGSGANVLTF. The CDR3 DNA is TGTGCCAGCAGCTTCTGGCAGGGTGGGTCTGGGGCCAACGTCCTGACTTTC.

The chain combines TRBV2 with TRBJ1-6, with D perhaps matching TRBD1 (6 bases). CDR1 SNHLY and CDR2 FYNNEI come from the germline V gene. The CDR3 is 14 amino acids. V lost 6 bases and J 14 bases, leaving 20 bases between the germline ends. The CDR3 region is CASRKGVDVSALHF. CDR3 in DNA: TGTGCCAGCAGAAAGGGGGTGGACGTCTCAGCCCTCCACTTT. Full variable domain (rest looked up from reference TRBV2 and TRBJ1-6): EPEVTQTPSHQVTQMGQEVILRCVPISNHLYFYWYRQILGQKVEFLVSFYNNEISEKSEIFDDQFSVERPDGSNFTLKIRSTKLEDSAMYFCASRKGVDVSALHFGNGTRLTVT.

The CDR3 loop is CSAGGTLGGANVLTF. The CDR3 DNA reads as TGCAGTGCGGGCGGGACTCTGGGTGGGGCCAACGTCCTGACTTTC. The genes are TRBV20-1 and TRBJ2-6, with D possibly being TRBD2 (6 bases). This CDR3 has 15 residues. Trimming pared 6 bases from V and 3 bases from J, leaving 15 bases between. Germline V gives CDR1 DFQATT, CDR2 SNEGSKA (reference sequence).

V is TRBV6-6 and J is TRBJ1-6; the D is unclear. Trimming removed 2 bases at V and 10 bases at J, with 9 bases between. The CDR3 has 13 amino acids. Germline CDR1 is MNHNY and CDR2 is SVGAGI (reference sequence). This CDR3 reads CASSYPGGSPLHF. The CDR3 DNA reads TGTGCCAGCAGTTACCCGGGAGGCTCACCCCTCCACTTT.

The chain carries TRBV9 and TRBJ2-2; D is unresolved. From germline, CDR1 is SGDLS and CDR2 YYNGEE. The CDR3 consists of 10 residues. In nucleotides, the CDR3 is TGTGCTATAAACGCCGGGGAGCTGTTTTTT. This gives the protein CAINAGELFF.

The chain uses TRBV20-1 and TRBJ2-5; TRBD2 aligns across 9 bases. Trimming cost V 3 bases and J 5 bases; bases outside gene matches: 7. Germline V CDR1 and CDR2: DFQATT, SNEGSKA (reference sequence). The CDR3 is made up of 14 amino acids. In DNA, the CDR3 is TGCAGTGCTAGTCGGACTAGCGCCGCGGAGACCCAGTACTTC. Protein: CSASRTSAAETQYF.

The chain is built from TRBV24-1 and TRBJ1-2; 7 bases agree with TRBD1. The CDR3 runs 19 residues. V was clipped by 4 bases and J by 1 base; unmatched bases: 17. In germline, CDR1 is KGHDR, CDR2 SFDVKD. CDR3 region: CATSDPGRGWDSNNYGYTF. For the CDR3, the DNA is TGTGCCACCAGTGACCCTGGACGGGGCTGGGACAGCAATAACTATGGCTACACCTTC.

This sequence joins TRBV4-2 and TRBJ1-1; TRBD1 aligns across 8 bases. Germline CDR1 and CDR2: LGHNA and YNFKEQ. The CDR3 spans 16 residues. The ends lost 4 bases at V and 6 bases at J; junction bases unmatched: 13. The CDR3 DNA follows: TGTGCCAGCAGCCCAGAATTGACAGGGGTGAGCCCTGAAGCTTTCTTT. It translates to CASSPELTGVSPEAFF.

The chain is built from TRBV7-6 and TRBJ1-1; no clear D. Trimming pared 3 bases from V and 4 bases from J, leaving 12 bases between. Germline V gene lookup returns CDR1 SGHVS and CDR2 FNYEAQ. CDR3 size: 14 residues. CDR3 coding DNA: TGTGCCAGCAGCTTGGATTGGGTGGCCACTGAAGCTTTCTTT. Translated, it gives CASSLDWVATEAFF.

V gene TRBV7-8 combines with J gene TRBJ2-7, with TRBD2 as a possible D gene (6 bases). V dropped 6 bases and J dropped 5 bases, with 11 bases sitting between them. The CDR3 covers 12 residues. Per germline, CDR1 SGHVS and CDR2 FQNEAQ. The CDR3 spells CASRPGSDEQYF. The CDR3 DNA reads as TGTGCCAGCAGACCCGGGAGCGACGAGCAGTACTTC.

This clonotype has at least ten counts. The chain joins TRBV20-1 to TRBJ2-5; 10 positions match TRBD2. This CDR3 is 16 amino acids long. V lost 4 bases and J lost 1; bases outside the gene matches: 9. Per germline, CDR1 DFQATT and CDR2 SNEGSKA (reference sequence). This CDR3 reads CSAISGTSDSQETQYF. The CDR3 DNA reads as TGCAGTGCTATTTCCGGGACTAGCGACTCCCAAGAGACCCAGTACTTC.

J is TRBJ1-6 and V is TRBV29-1; 10 bases match TRBD1. V lost 5 bases, J lost 10 bases, and 5 bases stayed unmatched. The CDR3 consists of 13 residues. Germline V gives CDR1 SQVTM, CDR2 ANQGSEA. The CDR3 nucleotides are TGCAGCGTTTCCGGACAGGGGGACTCACCCCTCCACTTT. Protein sequence: CSVSGQGDSPLHF.

This clonotype was counted a few times. The CDR3: CASSSKEISRNTIYF. In DNA, the CDR3 is TGTGCCAGCAGCTCAAAAGAAATTTCTAGAAACACCATATATTTT. The gene calls are TRBV7-9 and TRBJ1-3; D not certain. Trimming pared 4 bases from V and 5 bases from J, leaving 15 bases between. The germline V gene encodes CDR1 SEHNR and CDR2 FQNEAQ (reference sequence). This CDR3 region has 15 residues.

The chain recombines TRBV7-8 with TRBJ2-6; 8 bases align to TRBD2. The trim removed 11 bases at V and 0 bases at J, leaving 15 bases unmatched. From germline, CDR1 is SGHVS and CDR2 FQNEAQ. This CDR3 has 18 amino acids. DNA for the CDR3: TGTGCCGCGAGTCCCTTGCCCAGCGGGAGCTCTGGGGCCAACGTCCTGACTTTC. Translated: CAASPLPSGSSGANVLTF.

This clonotype has ten or more counts. The J gene is TRBJ1-1, the V gene TRBV6-5; 8 bases line up with TRBD1. Germline CDR1 reads MNHEY; CDR2 reads SVGAGI. V dropped 7 bases and J dropped 9; count of bases not matched to a gene: 7. CDR3 length: 12 amino acids. Here the CDR3 reads CASISRGQQAFF. The CDR3 region has the DNA TGTGCCAGCATAAGCAGGGGGCAGCAAGCTTTCTTT.